Below, one T cell receptor beta chain is given with its context. Sample treatment: around 19 received Ad26.COV2.S at low or high dose, single or two shots; about 5 received placebo; per-sample allocation not given. Repertoires come from day 63 after the first vaccine or placebo injection. Donation came from an adult in Boston who was aged 18-55 years. The sample comes from a study of Ad26.COV2.S vaccination and SARS-CoV-2 variants. The CDR3 has 15 amino acids. The germline CDR1 and CDR2 sequences are LGHDT and YNNKEL (reference sequence). Trimming took off 5 bases at V and 1 base at J, with 14 bases between the two ends. Sequencing used immunoSEQ multiplex PCR; TCRdb keeps in-frame clones, though not all of them. The table has about 350,000 clones, approximately 86% seen once.

The rearrangement uses TRBV3-1 (or the pseudogene TRBV3-2) and TRBJ2-5; D perhaps matches TRBD2 (7 bases). This TCR derives from a person aged 18-65 years who received the Ad26.COV2.S COVID-19 vaccine or a placebo. The sequences come from peripheral blood, collected in a trial of Ad26.COV2.S vaccine versus placebo. The CDR3 DNA reads as TGTGCCAGCAGCTTCCTGCGGGGGCCCCAAGAGACCCAGTACTTC. This gives the protein CASSFLRGPQETQYF.